The clone carrying this T cell receptor beta chain has just a few counts. The antigen is undetermined. Amplification used 60 Vbeta primers and 13 Jbeta primers. TCRdb's table, derived via immunoSEQ multiplex PCR, lists solely in-frame clones and lacks some. The sample has under 150,000 clones, 60% to 85% seen once. Germline CDR1 reads SGHRS; CDR2 reads YFSETQ. The length of the CDR3 is 15 residues. V was pared by 6 bases and J by 5 bases, with 10 bases of the junction left unmatched. These data belong to a study of cytomegalovirus exposure and HLA in healthy donors. Study-wide results and limits: Analysis was carried out at a later point, and it linked a missense DCLRE1C variant to TCR beta V- and J-gene trimming. Among TCR beta chains, those listed as cytomegalovirus-associated numbered under 200. In an earlier analysis, most TCR beta V segments were productive about 87% or about 30% of the time.

This TCR came from a young woman in good health and CMV-seronegative. Sequencing input: PBMCs. The V call is TRBV5-1, the J call TRBJ1-4; 7 bases are shared with TRBD1. CDR3 sequence (DNA): TGCGCCAGCACCAGAAGGGGACAGAAGAATGAAAAACTGTTTTTT. Its protein product is CASTRRGQKNEKLFF.